This TCR beta chain appears in the sequencing data of a study of shared clonotypes between healthy human individuals. Overall study context: Ranging from 18 to 49 in age, donors were a couple of women and a few men.

V was shortened by 5 bases and J by 6 bases, with 14 bases between the two germline ends. Germline lookup yields CDR1 SGHAT and CDR2 FQNNGV. CDR3 length: 14 amino acids. All donors were Caucasian adults living in Nashville, Tennessee. For each subset, genomic DNA was distributed in equal portions over several immunoSEQ plates. Replicate PCRs for unsorted PBMC used roughly 0.3 ug DNA (approximately 30,000 T cell genomes). The table came from immunoSEQ multiplex PCR; TCRdb's copy has only in-frame clones and leaves some out. The table has about 560,000 clones, about 80% seen once. The sample consisted of PBMCs. The chain employs TRBV11-2 and TRBJ2-1; perhaps TRBD2 as D (5 bases). This clonotype was sampled from a woman between 40 and 55 years old in good health. Some clones in this sample may be carry-over from other donors' samples. CDR3 sequence (DNA): TGTGCCAGCAGCCCCCCCGGACTTCGCAATGAGCAGTTCTTC. Translated: CASSPPGLRNEQFF. Drawing the rest from reference TRBV11-2 and TRBJ2-1, the complete variable domain is EAGVAQSPRYKIIEKRQSVAFWCNPISGHATLYWYQQILGQGPKLLIQFQNNGVVDDSQLPKDRFSAERLKGVDSTLKIQPAKLEDSAVYLCASSPPGLRNEQFFGPGTRLTVL.